The 9 T cell receptor beta chains reported below all come from one sample, sequenced in a study of cytomegalovirus exposure and HLA in healthy donors. Produced via immunoSEQ multiplex PCR; TCRdb's table is partial and in-frame only. The sample yields around 250,000 clones, nearly 90% seen once. The sequenced sample consisted of PBMCs. All receptors come from a woman in her late teens or twenties in good health and CMV-seronegative.

CDR3 coding DNA: TGTGCCAGCAGCTCCATTAGCACAGATACGCAGTATTTT. Translating it yields CASSSISTDTQYF. The chain is built from TRBV9 and TRBJ2-3; D is uncertain. Germline CDR1 and CDR2: SGDLS and YYNGEE. The CDR3 loop spans 13 amino acids. The V end lost 4 bases, the J end lost 0 bases, and 6 bases lay between the germline ends.

V gene TRBV20-1 combines with J gene TRBJ1-2; perhaps TRBD1 as D (6 bases). Germline CDR1 is DFQATT and CDR2 is SNEGSKA (reference sequence). CDR3 length equals 11 residues. Trimming cost V 7 bases and J 8 bases, with 14 bases left between them. CDR3 residues: CSGQGLRGYTF. Written as DNA, the CDR3 is TGCAGTGGCCAGGGGTTGCGCGGCTACACCTTC.

This clone was counted a single time. Other DNA variants within this sample encode the same CDR3. This chain joins TRBV28 and TRBJ1-2; no reliable D call. Germline CDR1 MDHEN, CDR2 SYDVKM. V was pared by 2 bases and J by 8 bases, with 9 bases between. The CDR3 loop spans 12 amino acids. For the CDR3, the DNA is TGTGCCAGCAGTTTAGAGGGATACGGCTACACCTTC. Translating it yields CASSLEGYGYTF.

The chain links TRBV4-3 to TRBJ2-1, with 7 bases lining up with TRBD2. CDR1 is LGHNA and CDR2 is YSLEER in the germline V gene. Trimming at V came to 2 bases and at J to 8 bases, leaving 9 bases not matched to a gene. This CDR3 spans 15 amino acids. The CDR3 reads CASSQRTGGIDEQFF. The CDR3 nucleotides read TGCGCCAGCAGCCAACGCACCGGGGGGATAGATGAGCAGTTCTTC.

The rearrangement joins TRBV10-3 to TRBJ2-2; tentative D call: TRBD2 (5 bases). CDR3 length equals 15 residues. V was pared by 9 bases and J by 5 bases, with 19 bases between. Germline CDR1 reads ENHRY; CDR2 reads SYGVKD. The CDR3 protein is CAIFLEGRRTGELFF. The CDR3 DNA reads TGTGCCATTTTTCTTGAAGGCCGGAGGACCGGGGAGCTGTTTTTT.

The V and J genes are TRBV5-1 and TRBJ1-2; a weak D match, TRBD1 (6 bases). V lost 4 bases to trimming and J lost 4 bases, with 11 bases between them. Germline CDR1 reads SGHRS; CDR2 reads YFSETQ. The CDR3 has 13 amino acids. CDR3 sequence reads: CASSVGTFYGYTF. Written as DNA, the CDR3 is TGCGCCAGCAGCGTCGGGACATTCTATGGCTACACCTTC.

The V call is TRBV4-1, the J call TRBJ1-4; TRBD1 aligns across 9 bases. With 1 base clipped from V and 4 bases from J, the junction kept 4 bases outside the gene matches. The CDR3 is 16 amino acids. Germline CDR1 is MGHRA and CDR2 is YSYEKL. CDR3 loop: CASSQARTGVNEKLFF. In DNA form, the CDR3 reads TGCGCCAGCAGCCAAGCCCGGACAGGGGTTAATGAAAAACTGTTTTTT.

The chain has TRBV4-1 and TRBJ2-3, with TRBD2 matching 8 bases. The junction had 11 bases not matched to a gene; V was cut back by 0 bases and J by 3 bases. The CDR3 has 18 residues. Germline CDR1 reads MGHRA; CDR2 reads YSYEKL. Here the CDR3 reads CASSQDNQLAVGTDTQYF. CDR3 bases: TGCGCCAGCAGCCAAGATAATCAACTAGCGGTAGGGACAGATACGCAGTATTTT.

In DNA, the CDR3 is TGTGCCAGCAGCTTAGGCGGAGCTATAGATACGCAGTATTTT. Encoded protein: CASSLGGAIDTQYF. The chain recombines TRBV7-2 with TRBJ2-3; D gene unclear. The CDR3 extends over 14 amino acids. Germline CDR1 is SGHTA and CDR2 is FQGNSA. The V gene lost 1 base and the J gene lost 5 bases, with 10 bases spanning the gap.